Listed below are T cell receptor beta chains from one sample, sequenced in a study of control samples from healthy donors and cancer patients. The repertoire was sequenced with immunoSEQ multiplex PCR; TCRdb's copy has only in-frame clones and lacks some. The top ten hold 2.8% of the sample, which has more than 70,000 clones, approximately 94% seen once. The material sequenced was blood. The receptors were sampled from a woman aged 25 to 45 in good health. Each CDR3 is given with its conserved first and last residue. The D gene is left open where the match is weak. Where a row states a size, it is once, few, many or the class of an expanded clone; other rows omit it.

size	D	V	J	length	CDR3	DNA
-	-	TRBV5-6	TRBJ2-7	15	CASSSRGTRSYEQYF	TGTGCCAGCAGCTCCCGTGGGACAAGGAGCTACGAGCAGTACTTC
-	-	TRBV19	TRBJ1-1	14	CASTPMAANTEAFF	TGTGCCAGTACCCCGATGGCGGCGAACACTGAAGCTTTCTTT
-	-	TRBV5-4	TRBJ2-3	16	CASSATPGPGTDTQYF	TGTGCCAGCAGCGCAACACCGGGACCCGGCACAGATACGCAGTATTTT
-	-	TRBV11-2	TRBJ1-2	15	CASSLASSTGKGYTF	TGTGCCAGCAGCTTAGCATCGTCCACAGGGAAAGGCTACACCTTC
-	-	TRBV11-2	TRBJ1-4	16	CASSLERTVTNEKLFF	TGTGCCAGCAGCTTAGAGAGGACAGTAACTAATGAAAAACTGTTTTTT
-	-	TRBV3-1/TRBV3-2	TRBJ1-6	13	CASSHQSGGALHF	TGTGCCAGCAGCCACCAATCGGGTGGGGCCCTCCACTTT
-	TRBD1	TRBV5-1	TRBJ1-2	15	CASSWGTGTNYGYTF	TGCGCCAGCAGCTGGGGGACAGGGACTAACTATGGCTACACCTTC
-	-	TRBV30	TRBJ1-1	15	CAWSVAAGRGAEAFF	TGTGCCTGGAGTGTGGCGGCAGGCCGAGGGGCTGAAGCTTTCTTT
-	-	TRBV6-6	TRBJ1-1	15	CASSYIPYENTEAFF	TGTGCCAGCAGTTACATCCCTTATGAGAACACTGAAGCTTTCTTT
-	-	TRBV14	TRBJ2-7	14	CASSQPTGSYEQYF	TGTGCCAGCAGCCAACCGACAGGCTCCTACGAGCAGTACTTC
-	TRBD1	TRBV6-2/TRBV6-3	TRBJ1-2	19	CASSSLTGGAYGSWYGYTF	TGTGCCAGCAGTTCTCTTACAGGGGGCGCCTATGGTTCTTGGTATGGCTACACCTTC
-	-	TRBV9	TRBJ1-3	17	CASSARVAYSPGNTIYF	TGTGCCAGCAGCGCCCGGGTCGCATATTCCCCTGGAAACACCATATATTTT
-	-	TRBV30	TRBJ1-2	11	CAWSVSVSYTF	TGTGCCTGGAGTGTATCAGTTTCCTACACCTTC
-	TRBD1	TRBV11-2	TRBJ2-2	16	CASSAIRQGAYGELFF	TGTGCCAGCAGCGCGATAAGACAGGGGGCGTACGGGGAGCTGTTTTTT
-	-	TRBV25-1	TRBJ1-4	13	CASTPTGVEKLFF	TGTGCCAGCACCCCAACAGGTGTTGAAAAACTGTTTTTT
-	-	TRBV5-1	TRBJ2-2	16	CASSLIGRGDTGELFF	TGCGCCAGCAGCTTGATAGGGAGAGGGGACACCGGGGAGCTGTTTTTT
-	TRBD2	TRBV3-1/TRBV3-2	TRBJ2-1	15	CASSESGGADNEQFF	TGTGCCAGCAGCGAAAGCGGGGGGGCCGACAATGAGCAGTTCTTC
-	TRBD1	TRBV7-3	TRBJ2-7	15	CASSHGGTGPYEQYF	TGTGCCAGCAGCCATGGGGGGACAGGGCCCTACGAGCAGTACTTC
once	TRBD1	TRBV5-4	TRBJ1-6	17	CASSSGTGGSQGKPLHF	TGTGCCAGCAGCTCCGGGACAGGGGGATCTCAGGGGAAGCCCCTCCACTTT
-	-	TRBV9	TRBJ2-2	16	CASSVRQTWNTGELFF	TGTGCCAGCAGCGTAAGACAGACTTGGAACACCGGGGAGCTGTTTTTT
-	-	TRBV2	TRBJ1-2	13	CASSDGKNYGYTF	TGTGCCAGCAGTGACGGGAAAAACTATGGCTACACCTTC
-	TRBD1	TRBV7-8	TRBJ1-5	15	CASSYGTARNQPQHF	TGTGCCAGCAGTTACGGGACAGCGCGCAATCAGCCCCAGCATTTT
-	-	TRBV2	TRBJ1-6	14	CASSETGTNSPLHF	TGTGCCAGCAGTGAAACAGGGACTAATTCACCCCTCCACTTT
-	-	TRBV2	TRBJ1-3	14	CASTTGTQGNTIYF	TGTGCCAGCACCACCGGGACACAAGGAAACACCATATATTTT
-	-	TRBV12-3/TRBV12-4	TRBJ1-5	13	CASLSGPYQPQHF	TGTGCCAGCCTCTCGGGTCCGTATCAGCCCCAGCATTTT
-	-	TRBV27	TRBJ2-1	12	CASSIIGVEQFF	TGTGCCAGCAGTATCATAGGGGTTGAGCAGTTCTTC
-	-	TRBV28	TRBJ1-2	15	CASRPQGGMNNGYTF	TGTGCCAGCAGACCGCAGGGAGGGATGAACAATGGCTACACCTTC
-	-	TRBV29-1	TRBJ1-2	11	CSVEGTHGYTF	TGCAGCGTTGAAGGGACCCATGGCTACACCTTC
-	TRBD2	TRBV7-8	TRBJ2-1	15	CASSLARTSADEQFF	TGTGCCAGCAGCTTAGCTCGGACTAGCGCCGATGAGCAGTTCTTC
-	-	TRBV24-1	TRBJ1-3	13	CATSAGAGNTIYF	TGTGCCACCAGTGCAGGGGCTGGAAACACCATATATTTT
-	TRBD2	TRBV15	TRBJ2-7	16	CATSRGGSGGTYEQYF	TGTGCCACCAGCAGGGGGGGTAGCGGGGGGACCTACGAGCAGTACTTC
-	-	TRBV9	TRBJ2-3	13	CASGRLETHTQYF	TGCGCCAGCGGCCGGCTGGAAACCCATACGCAGTATTTT
-	-	TRBV27	TRBJ1-1	13	CASRWGRYTEAFF	TGTGCCAGCCGGTGGGGGCGATACACTGAAGCTTTCTTT
-	-	TRBV6-5	TRBJ1-4	12	CASISDSEKLFF	TGTGCCAGCATCTCGGACAGCGAAAAACTGTTTTTT
few	TRBD1	TRBV2	TRBJ2-7	13	CASGTVSSYEQYF	TGTGCCAGTGGGACAGTGAGCTCCTACGAGCAGTACTTC
-	-	TRBV5-1	TRBJ1-6	14	CASMGSGHNSPLHF	TGCGCCAGCATGGGGTCAGGACATAATTCACCCCTCCACTTT
-	-	TRBV6-5	TRBJ2-5	14	CASSYSFWKETQYF	TGTGCCAGCAGTTACTCGTTCTGGAAAGAGACCCAGTACTTC
-	-	TRBV6-5	TRBJ1-4	15	CASSADRTANEKLFF	TGTGCCAGCAGCGCCGACAGGACGGCAAATGAAAAACTGTTTTTT
-	TRBD2	TRBV28	TRBJ2-3	14	CASGTRGAGDTQYF	TGTGCCAGCGGGACGCGGGGGGCTGGAGATACGCAGTATTTT
once	TRBD1	TRBV28	TRBJ1-1	15	CASSQSTTGGAGAFF	TGTGCCAGCAGCCAATCGACGACAGGGGGCGCCGGAGCTTTCTTT
once	-	TRBV24-1	TRBJ1-2	14	CATSDFQGRHGYTF	TGTGCCACCAGTGATTTCCAGGGCCGCCATGGCTACACCTTC
-	-	TRBV27	TRBJ1-5	12	CASSHSDQPQHF	TGTGCCAGCAGTCACAGTGATCAGCCCCAGCATTTT
-	TRBD1	TRBV30	TRBJ1-2	13	CAWSWAGGSGYTF	TGTGCCTGGAGTTGGGCAGGGGGCAGTGGCTACACCTTC
-	-	TRBV12-3/TRBV12-4	TRBJ2-2	12	CASSLGPVELFF	TGTGCCAGCAGTTTGGGGCCCGTCGAGCTGTTTTTT
-	TRBD2	TRBV9	TRBJ2-2	15	CASSVAGGYTGELFF	TGTGCCAGCAGCGTAGCGGGGGGGTACACCGGGGAGCTGTTTTTT